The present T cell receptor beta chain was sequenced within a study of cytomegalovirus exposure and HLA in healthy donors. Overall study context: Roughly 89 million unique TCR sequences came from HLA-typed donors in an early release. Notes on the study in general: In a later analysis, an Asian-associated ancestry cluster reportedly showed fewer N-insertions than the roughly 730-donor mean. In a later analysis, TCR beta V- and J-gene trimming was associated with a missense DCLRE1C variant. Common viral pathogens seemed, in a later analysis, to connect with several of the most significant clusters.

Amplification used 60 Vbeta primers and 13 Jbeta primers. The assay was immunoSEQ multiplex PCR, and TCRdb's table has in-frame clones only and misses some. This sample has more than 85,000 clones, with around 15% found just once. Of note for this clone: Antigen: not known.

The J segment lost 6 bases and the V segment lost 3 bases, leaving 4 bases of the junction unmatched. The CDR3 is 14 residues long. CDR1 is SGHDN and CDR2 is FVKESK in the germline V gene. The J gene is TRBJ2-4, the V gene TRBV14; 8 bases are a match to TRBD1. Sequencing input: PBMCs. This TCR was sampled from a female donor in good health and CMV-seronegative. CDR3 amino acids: CASSHLTGANIQYF. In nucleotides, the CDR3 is TGTGCCAGCAGCCACCTGACAGGGGCAAACATTCAGTACTTC.